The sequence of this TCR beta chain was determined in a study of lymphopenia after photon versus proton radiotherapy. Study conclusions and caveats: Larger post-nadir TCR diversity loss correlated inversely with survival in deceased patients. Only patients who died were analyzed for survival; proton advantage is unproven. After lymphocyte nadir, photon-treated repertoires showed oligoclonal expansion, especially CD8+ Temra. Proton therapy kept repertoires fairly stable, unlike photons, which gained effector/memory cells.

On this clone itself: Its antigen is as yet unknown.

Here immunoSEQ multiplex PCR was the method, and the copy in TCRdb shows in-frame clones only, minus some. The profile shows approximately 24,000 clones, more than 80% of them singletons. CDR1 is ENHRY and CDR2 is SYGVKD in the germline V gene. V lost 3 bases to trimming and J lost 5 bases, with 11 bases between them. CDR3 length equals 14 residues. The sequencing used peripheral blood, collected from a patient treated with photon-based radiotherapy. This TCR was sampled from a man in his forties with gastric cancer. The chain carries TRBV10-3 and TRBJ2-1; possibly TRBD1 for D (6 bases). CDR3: CAISDRTANNEQFF. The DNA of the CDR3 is TGTGCCATCAGTGACAGGACAGCTAACAATGAGCAGTTCTTC.